The TCR beta chain described here comes from a study of low-dose radiotherapy and immunotherapy resistance in tumors. Study as a whole: Fractions of 1 Gy went to Cohort 2 every two weeks, for 13 Gy over 26 weeks.

Time point denoted: after trial treatment. Treatment defined: LDRT plus nivolumab, ipilimumab, low-dose cyclophosphamide and aspirin (RACIN trial). Along with nivolumab and ipilimumab, donors received aspirin, low-dose cyclophosphamide and low-dose radiotherapy. With V trimmed by 0 bases and J by 3 bases, 10 bases remained unmatched. CDR1 is LGHNA, CDR2 YSLEER, per germline. The CDR3 is 17 amino acids. Alpha- and beta-chain coverage of first-strand cDNA came from TRAV- and TRBV-specific primers. The TCRs were subjected to amplification over about 19 PCR cycles employing a constant-region primer in conjunction with a V-primer adapter. Via MiXCR, TCRdb re-called the reads, giving one row per CDR3 protein. The sample contains fewer than 110,000 distinct CDR3 sequences, roughly 20% of which appear only once.

The sequences come from PBMCs, collected after low-dose radiotherapy plus immunotherapy. This sequence originates from a male donor with prostate cancer. This chain connects TRBV4-3 to TRBJ2-7; TRBD1 matches 8 bases. The CDR3 spells CASSQEFAAGQVYEQYF. The CDR3 DNA reads as TGCGCCAGCAGCCAAGAATTCGCCGCGGGACAGGTCTACGAGCAGTACTTC.